These 4 T cell receptor beta chains were all obtained from the same sample, sequenced in a study of prognosis after radiotherapy for stage I lung cancer. Starting from genomic DNA, TCR beta CDR3 was amplified through two-round multiplex PCR. First-round PCR amplification was performed with primers specific to each TRBV and TRBJ gene. MiXCR, applied by TCRdb to the multiplex PCR reads, yields one record per CDR3 protein. The table includes more than 12,000 distinct CDR3 sequences, 35% to 40% detected once. This sample comprised PBMCs, obtained before or after stereotactic body radiation therapy (not recorded which). The receptors shown here come from a donor over 45 with non-small cell lung cancer.

Points on this clonotype: Germline is not matched at one junction end, which may reflect a read error. The chain employs TRBV5-1 and TRBJ2-1; no definite D call. The CDR3 extends over 14 amino acids. CDR1 is SGHRS, CDR2 YFSETQ, per germline. The CDR3 sequence is CASSSKRPIDEQFF. CDR3 sequence (DNA): TGCGCCAGCAGCTCTAAGCGCCCGATTGATGAGCAATTCTTC.

This clonotype was counted many times. The J gene is TRBJ2-4, the V gene TRBV20-1; 10 bases agree with TRBD2. CDR1 and CDR2 from the germline V gene are DFQATT and SNEGSKA (reference sequence). V trimming: 0 bases; J trimming: 6 bases; junction bases outside the gene matches: 8. The CDR3 covers 16 residues. CDR3 in DNA: TGCAGTGCTAGAGATAGCGGGAGGAGGGTTACAAACATTCAGTACTTC. Amino acid sequence: CSARDSGRRVTNIQYF.

This clonotype was observed many times. The CDR3 DNA is TGCAGTGCTAGAGATCTCAGGGCCTCTGGGGCCAACGTCCTGACTTTC. This sequence encodes CSARDLRASGANVLTF. The chain has TRBV20-1 and TRBJ2-6, with D maybe TRBD1 (5 bases). This CDR3 has 16 amino acids. Trimming took off 0 bases at V and 0 bases at J, with 9 bases between the two ends. CDR1 is DFQATT, CDR2 SNEGSKA, per germline (reference sequence).

This clonotype was counted many times. CDR3: CASSGRDRGLGNQPQHF. DNA for the CDR3: TGTGCCAGCAGCGGACGGGACAGGGGGCTTGGCAATCAGCCCCAGCATTTT. This chain links TRBV5-8 with TRBJ1-5, with 12 bases lining up with TRBD1. Germline V CDR1 and CDR2: SGHTS, YDEGEE. The CDR3 consists of 17 residues. V shed 4 bases and J 2 bases; nucleotides not matched to a gene: 7.